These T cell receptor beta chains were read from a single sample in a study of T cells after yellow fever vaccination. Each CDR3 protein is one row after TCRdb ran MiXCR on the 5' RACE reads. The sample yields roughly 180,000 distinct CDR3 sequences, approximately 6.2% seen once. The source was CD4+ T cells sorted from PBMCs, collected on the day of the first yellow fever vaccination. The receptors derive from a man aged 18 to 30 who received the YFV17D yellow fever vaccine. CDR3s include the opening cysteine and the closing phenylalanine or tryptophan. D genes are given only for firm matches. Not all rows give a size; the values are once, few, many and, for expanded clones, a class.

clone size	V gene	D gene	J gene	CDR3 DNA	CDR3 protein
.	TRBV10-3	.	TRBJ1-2	TGTGCCATCAGTGACGGGGGAGCTAGTGGCTACACCTTC	CAISDGGASGYTF
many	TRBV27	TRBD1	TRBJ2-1	TGTGCCACCTCGGACAGGGGCTCCTACAATGAGCAGTTCTTC	CATSDRGSYNEQFF
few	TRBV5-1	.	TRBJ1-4	TGCGCCAGCAGCGCAGGGACGGCTTATGAAAAACTGTTTTTT	CASSAGTAYEKLFF
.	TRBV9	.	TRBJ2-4	TGTGCCAGCAGCGTAAACACGAAAAACATTCAGTACTTC	CASSVNTKNIQYF
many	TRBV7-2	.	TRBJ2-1	TGTGCCAGCAGCTTCGGAGCAGCGCCCGATGAGCAGTTCTTC	CASSFGAAPDEQFF
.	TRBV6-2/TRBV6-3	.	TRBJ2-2	TGTGCCATCTCCCCGACCAGGGCCCGCACCGGGGAGCTGTTTTTT	CAISPTRARTGELFF
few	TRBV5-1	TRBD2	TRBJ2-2	TGCGCCAGCAGCTTGATACCTAGCGGGGCGAACACCGGGGAGCTGTTTTTT	CASSLIPSGANTGELFF
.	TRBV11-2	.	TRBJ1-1	TGTGCCAGCAGCCAATGGGGGGGCAACCGCGAAGCTTTCTTT	CASSQWGGNREAFF
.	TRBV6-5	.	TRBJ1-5	TGTGCCAGCAGCCCCTTGGCGGGAAATCAGCCCCAGCATTTT	CASSPLAGNQPQHF
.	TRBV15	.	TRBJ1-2	TGTGCCACCAGCAGAGATCCCTCAGGGGTATATGGCTACACCTTC	CATSRDPSGVYGYTF
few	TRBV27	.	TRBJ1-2	TGTGCCAGCGGTTGGGGCGCCTACTATGGCTACACCTTC	CASGWGAYYGYTF
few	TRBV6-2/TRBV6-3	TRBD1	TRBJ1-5	TGTGCCAGCAGCCTCGGCGGGTCTCCGGGACAGGGGTTGAGCAATCAGCCCCAGCATTTT	CASSLGGSPGQGLSNQPQHF
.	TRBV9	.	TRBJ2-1	TGTGCCAGCACCGATGGGGGGGGGCAATGTTATGGTTATGAGCAGTTCTTC	CASTDGGGQCYGYEQFF
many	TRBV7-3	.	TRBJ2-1	TGTGCCAGCAGCAGCGGGTACAATGAGCAGTTCTTC	CASSSGYNEQFF
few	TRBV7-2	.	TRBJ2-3	TGTGCCAGCAGCTTTGCAGGCCCGGCGAAAGATACGCAGTATTTT	CASSFAGPAKDTQYF
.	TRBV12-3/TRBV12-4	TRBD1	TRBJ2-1	TGTGCCAGCAGACTGGGACAGGAGAGCTACAATGAGCAGTTCTTC	CASRLGQESYNEQFF
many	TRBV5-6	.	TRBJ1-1	TGTGCCAGCAGCTTGTACGGGAGAGCTTTCTTT	CASSLYGRAFF
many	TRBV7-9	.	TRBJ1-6	TGTGCCAGCAGCTTCCTGACTGCTACGAATTCACCCCTCCACTTT	CASSFLTATNSPLHF
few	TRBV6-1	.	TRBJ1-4	TGTGCCAGCAGTGAGGATATTCGGGCTACAACTAATGAAAAACTGTTTTTT	CASSEDIRATTNEKLFF
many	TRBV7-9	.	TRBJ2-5	TGTGCCAGCAGCTTAGTATCTGGTCCGCGCAAGTACTTC	CASSLVSGPRKYF
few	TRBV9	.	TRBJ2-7	TGTGCCAGCAGCTTGGGGGGCTGGTACGAGCAGTACTTC	CASSLGGWYEQYF
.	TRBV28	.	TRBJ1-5	TGTGCCAGCAGTTTGTCACAGGGAGGCAATCAGCCCCAGCATTTT	CASSLSQGGNQPQHF
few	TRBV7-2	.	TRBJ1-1	TGTGCCAGCAGCTTGAGAGGACAGCTTGAAGCTTTCTTT	CASSLRGQLEAFF
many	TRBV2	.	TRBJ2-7	TGTGCCAGCAGTGAAGGGGTCCGGGGTGGCGAGCAGTACTTC	CASSEGVRGGEQYF
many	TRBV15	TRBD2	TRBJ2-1	TGTGCCACCAGCGCCGGGACTAGCGGGAATGAGCAGTTCTTC	CATSAGTSGNEQFF
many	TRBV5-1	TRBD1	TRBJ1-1	TGCGCCAGCTCGGAAGGGACAGCTGAAGCTTTCTTT	CASSEGTAEAFF
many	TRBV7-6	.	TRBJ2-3	TGTGCCAGCATCCCCCGTCAGCGCGGCACAGATACGCAGTATTTT	CASIPRQRGTDTQYF
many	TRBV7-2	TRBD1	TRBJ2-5	TGTGCCAGCAGCTTGGGGACAGGGAGGGGTGGAGAGACCCAGTACTTC	CASSLGTGRGGETQYF
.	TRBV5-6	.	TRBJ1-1	TGTGCCAGCAGCCAGACAGCTGAAGCTTTCTTT	CASSQTAEAFF
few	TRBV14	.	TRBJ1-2	TGTGCCAGCAGCCAAGGATTGGGCGGGCCAAGACCCTATGGCTACACCTTC	CASSQGLGGPRPYGYTF
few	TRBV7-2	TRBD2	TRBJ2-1	TGTGCCAGCAGCCCCCGGGGGGGCGGGGGCAATGAGCAGTTCTTC	CASSPRGGGGNEQFF
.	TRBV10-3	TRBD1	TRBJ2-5	TGTGCCATCAGCCTCAGGGGGCCAGAAGAGACCCAGTACTTC	CAISLRGPEETQYF
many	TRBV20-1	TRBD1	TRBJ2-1	TGCAGTGCTTACGACAGGGGGCTCGGTGAGCAGTTCTTC	CSAYDRGLGEQFF
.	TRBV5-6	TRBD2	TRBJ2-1	TGTGCCAGCAGCTTGGGAGGACTAGCGGGGGGGCTCATGGGTGAGCAGTTCTTC	CASSLGGLAGGLMGEQFF
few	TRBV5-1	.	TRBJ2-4	TGCGCCAGCAGCTTGACCTCCCGGACCCTAACTCAGTACTTC	CASSLTSRTLTQYF
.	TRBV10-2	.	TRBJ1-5	TGCGCCAGCAGTGAGGGGGGAGGTCAGCCCCAGCATTTT	CASSEGGGQPQHF
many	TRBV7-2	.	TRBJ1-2	TGTGCCAGCAGCTTAGGGTGGGGATTACAGGGAGACTATGGCTACACCTTC	CASSLGWGLQGDYGYTF
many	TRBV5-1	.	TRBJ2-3	TGCGCCAGCAGCTTGGAGTCAGATACGCAGTATTTT	CASSLESDTQYF
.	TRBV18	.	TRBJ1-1	TGTGCCAGCTCACCACAGACAGGACCGAACACTGAAGCTTTCTTT	CASSPQTGPNTEAFF
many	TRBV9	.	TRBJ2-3	TGTGCCAGCAGCGTAGGCGGAATCACAGATACGCAGTATTTT	CASSVGGITDTQYF
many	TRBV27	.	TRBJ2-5	TGTGCCAGCAGTTACCAAATCCAAGAGACCCAGTACTTC	CASSYQIQETQYF
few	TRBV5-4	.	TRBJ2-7	TGTGCCAGCAGCATCAAGGCAGGGGACCCCTACGAGCAGTACTTC	CASSIKAGDPYEQYF
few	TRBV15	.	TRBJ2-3	TGTGCCACCAGCTCCAGGGTGGATACGCAGTATTTT	CATSSRVDTQYF
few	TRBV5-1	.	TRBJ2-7	TGCGCCAGCAGCTTCCAGGACCCCTACGAGCAGTACTTC	CASSFQDPYEQYF
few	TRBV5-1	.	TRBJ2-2	TGCGCCAGCAGCCCACTAAGTTTAGCCGGGGAGCTGTTTTTT	CASSPLSLAGELFF
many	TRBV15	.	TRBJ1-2	TGTGCCACCAGCAGAGAGTGGGCCAGGGGAGAGGGCTACACCTTC	CATSREWARGEGYTF
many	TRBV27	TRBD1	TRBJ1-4	TGTGCCAGCAGTTTATCCCCGACAGGGAAGGTGTTTTTT	CASSLSPTGKVFF
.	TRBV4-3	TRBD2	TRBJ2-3	TGCGCCAGCAGCCATACAGCGGGGTACACAGATACGCAGTATTTT	CASSHTAGYTDTQYF
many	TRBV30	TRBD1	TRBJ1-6	TGTGCCTGGAGCCGGGACAGGGGTTATTCACCCCTCCACTTT	CAWSRDRGYSPLHF
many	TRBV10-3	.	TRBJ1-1	TGTGCCATCAGTGTTCCGGGAGGCACTGAAGCTTTCTTT	CAISVPGGTEAFF
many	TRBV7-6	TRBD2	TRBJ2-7	TGTGCCAGCAGCATCCGGACTAGCGGGGGCTCCTACGAGCAGTACTTC	CASSIRTSGGSYEQYF
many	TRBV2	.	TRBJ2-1	TGTGCCAGCAGTGAAGCAGGGGACGGGCAGTTCTTC	CASSEAGDGQFF